This TCR beta chain originates from a study of T-cell memory formation after mild COVID-19. TCRdb recomputed calls from the 5' RACE reads with MiXCR, one row per CDR3 protein. The sample has 30,000 to 45,000 distinct CDR3 sequences, about an eighth seen once; the top ten hold 25% to 35%. The sample consisted of PBMCs or a T cell subset sorted from them (not recorded which). This sequence was found in a man younger than 35 who had mild COVID-19 (a few samples of this study predate the infection). Cell type and time point are not known.

DNA for the CDR3: TGTGCCAGCAGTTACTCGAAGCGATGGCCCCAGCATTTT. This gives the protein CASSYSKRWPQHF. The V call is TRBV6-5, the J call TRBJ1-5; D remains unclear. Germline loops: CDR1 MNHEY, CDR2 SVGAGI. This CDR3 comprises 13 residues. V dropped 0 bases and J dropped 9 bases, with 9 bases sitting between them.